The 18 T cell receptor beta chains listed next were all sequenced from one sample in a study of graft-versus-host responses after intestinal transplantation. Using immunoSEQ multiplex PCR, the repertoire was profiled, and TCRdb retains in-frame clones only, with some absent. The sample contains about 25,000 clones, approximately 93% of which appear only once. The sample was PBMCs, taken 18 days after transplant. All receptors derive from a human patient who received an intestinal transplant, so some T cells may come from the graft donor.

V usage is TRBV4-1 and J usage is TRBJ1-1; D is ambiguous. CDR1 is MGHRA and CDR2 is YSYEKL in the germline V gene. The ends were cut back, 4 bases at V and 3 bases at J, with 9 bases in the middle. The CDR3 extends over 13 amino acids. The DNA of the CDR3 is TGCGCCAGCAGCCTCGGGAGGGACACTGAAGCTTTCTTT. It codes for CASSLGRDTEAFF.

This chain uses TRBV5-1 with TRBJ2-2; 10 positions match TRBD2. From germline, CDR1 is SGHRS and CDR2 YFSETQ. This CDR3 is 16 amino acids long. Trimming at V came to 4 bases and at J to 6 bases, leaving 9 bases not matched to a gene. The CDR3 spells CASSEAAGGRPGELFF. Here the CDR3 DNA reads TGCGCCAGCAGCGAGGCAGCGGGGGGGCGTCCCGGGGAGCTGTTTTTT.

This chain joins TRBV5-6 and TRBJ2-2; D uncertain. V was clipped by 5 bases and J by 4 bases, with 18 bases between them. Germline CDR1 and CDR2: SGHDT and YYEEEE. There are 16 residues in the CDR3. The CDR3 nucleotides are TGTGCCAGCAGGGCCGACAAGTTAACTCTCACCGGGGAGCTGTTTTTT. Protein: CASRADKLTLTGELFF.

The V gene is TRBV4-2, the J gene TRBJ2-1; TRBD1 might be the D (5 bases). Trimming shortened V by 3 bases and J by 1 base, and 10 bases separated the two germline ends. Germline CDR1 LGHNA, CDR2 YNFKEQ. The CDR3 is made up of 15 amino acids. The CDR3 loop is CASSHRQKSYNEQFF. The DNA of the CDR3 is TGTGCCAGCAGCCACCGACAGAAATCCTACAATGAGCAGTTCTTC.

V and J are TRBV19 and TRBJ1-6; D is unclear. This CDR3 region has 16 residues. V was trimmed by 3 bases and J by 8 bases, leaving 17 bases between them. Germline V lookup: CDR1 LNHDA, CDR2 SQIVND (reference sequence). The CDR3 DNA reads TGTGCCAGTAGTATCCTTTTTGGCGTTGGGGATTCACCCCTCCACTTT. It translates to CASSILFGVGDSPLHF.

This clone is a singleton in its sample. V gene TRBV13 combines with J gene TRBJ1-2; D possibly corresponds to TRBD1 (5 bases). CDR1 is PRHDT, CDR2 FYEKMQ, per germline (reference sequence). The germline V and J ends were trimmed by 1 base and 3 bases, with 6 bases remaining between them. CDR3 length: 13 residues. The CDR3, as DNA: TGTGCCAGCAGCTTAGAAGGGGACTATGGCTACACCTTC. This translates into CASSLEGDYGYTF.

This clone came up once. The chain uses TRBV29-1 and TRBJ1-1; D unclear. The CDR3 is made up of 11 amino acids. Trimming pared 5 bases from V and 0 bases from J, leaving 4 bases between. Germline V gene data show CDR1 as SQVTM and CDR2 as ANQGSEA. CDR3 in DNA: TGCAGCGTTATGGTGAACACTGAAGCTTTCTTT. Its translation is CSVMVNTEAFF.

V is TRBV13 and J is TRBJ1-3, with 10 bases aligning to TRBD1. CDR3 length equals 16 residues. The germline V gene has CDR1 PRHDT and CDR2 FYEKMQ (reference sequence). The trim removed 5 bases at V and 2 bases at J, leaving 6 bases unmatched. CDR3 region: CASSTTGQGTGNTIYF. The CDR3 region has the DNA TGTGCCAGCAGCACCACGGGACAGGGGACTGGAAACACCATATATTTT.

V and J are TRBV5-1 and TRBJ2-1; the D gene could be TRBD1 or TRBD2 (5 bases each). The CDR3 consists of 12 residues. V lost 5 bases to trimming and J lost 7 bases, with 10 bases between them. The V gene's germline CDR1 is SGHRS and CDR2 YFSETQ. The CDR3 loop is CASRNGANEQFF. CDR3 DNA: TGCGCCAGCAGAAACGGGGCGAATGAGCAGTTCTTC.

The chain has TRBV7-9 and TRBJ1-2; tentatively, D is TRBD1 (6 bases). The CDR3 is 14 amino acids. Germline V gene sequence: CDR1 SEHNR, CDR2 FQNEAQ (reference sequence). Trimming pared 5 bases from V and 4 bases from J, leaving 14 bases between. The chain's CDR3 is CASSDTGTSYGYTF. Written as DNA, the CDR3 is TGTGCCAGCAGCGATACAGGGACCAGCTATGGCTACACCTTC.

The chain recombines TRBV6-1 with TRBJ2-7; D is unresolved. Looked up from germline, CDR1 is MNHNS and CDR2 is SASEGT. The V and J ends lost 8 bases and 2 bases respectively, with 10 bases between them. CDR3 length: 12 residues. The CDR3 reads CASAGVPYEQYF. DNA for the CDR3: TGTGCCAGCGCCGGAGTTCCCTACGAGCAGTACTTC.

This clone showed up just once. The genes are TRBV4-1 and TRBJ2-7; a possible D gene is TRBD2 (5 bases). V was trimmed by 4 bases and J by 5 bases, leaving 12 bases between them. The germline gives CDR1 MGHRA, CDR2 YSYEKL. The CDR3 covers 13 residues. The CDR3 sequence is CASSPGLVDEQYF. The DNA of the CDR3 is TGCGCCAGCAGCCCCGGACTGGTCGACGAGCAGTACTTC.

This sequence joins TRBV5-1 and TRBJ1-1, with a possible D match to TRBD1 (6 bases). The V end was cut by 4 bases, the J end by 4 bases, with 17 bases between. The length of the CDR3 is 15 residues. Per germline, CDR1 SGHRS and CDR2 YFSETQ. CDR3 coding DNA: TGCGCCAGCAGCCAATTAGGGGGGGTAAGCACTGAAGCTTTCTTT. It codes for CASSQLGGVSTEAFF.

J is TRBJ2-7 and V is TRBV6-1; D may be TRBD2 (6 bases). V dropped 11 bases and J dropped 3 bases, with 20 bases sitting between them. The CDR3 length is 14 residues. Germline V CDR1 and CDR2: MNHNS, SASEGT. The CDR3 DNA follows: TGTGCCGCCTATGCGGGGCCGTCCTACTACGAGCAGTACTTC. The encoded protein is CAAYAGPSYYEQYF.

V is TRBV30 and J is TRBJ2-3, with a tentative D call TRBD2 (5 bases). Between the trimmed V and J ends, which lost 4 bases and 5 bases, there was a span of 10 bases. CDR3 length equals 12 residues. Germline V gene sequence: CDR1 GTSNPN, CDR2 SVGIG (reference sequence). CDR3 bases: TGTGCCTGGAAAGAGGGATTAGATACGCAGTATTTT. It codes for CAWKEGLDTQYF.

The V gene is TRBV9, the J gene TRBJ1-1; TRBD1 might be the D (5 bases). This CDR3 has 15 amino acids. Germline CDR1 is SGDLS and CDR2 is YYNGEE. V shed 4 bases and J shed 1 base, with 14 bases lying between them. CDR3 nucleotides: TGTGCCAGCAGCAAGACTCAGACAGCGAACACTGAAGCTTTCTTT. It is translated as CASSKTQTANTEAFF.

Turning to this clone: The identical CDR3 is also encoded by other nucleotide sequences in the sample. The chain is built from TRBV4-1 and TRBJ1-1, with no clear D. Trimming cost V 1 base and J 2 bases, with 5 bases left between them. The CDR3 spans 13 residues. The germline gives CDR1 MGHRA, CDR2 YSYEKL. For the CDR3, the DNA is TGCGCCAGCAGCCAAGGCACAAACACTGAAGCTTTCTTT. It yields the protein CASSQGTNTEAFF.

The DNA of the CDR3 is TGTGCCAGCAGTTCCAGTCCGGGACAGGGCCATGAGCAGTTCTTC. This translates into CASSSSPGQGHEQFF. The J gene is TRBJ2-1, the V gene TRBV27; 9 nucleotides match TRBD1. The J segment lost 8 bases and the V segment lost 4 bases, leaving 9 bases of the junction unmatched. CDR1 MNHEY and CDR2 SMNVEV come from the germline V gene (reference sequence). The CDR3 loop spans 15 amino acids.